The text below deals with one T cell receptor (beta chain). Its antigen is still unknown. The authors reverse transcribed all of the isolated RNA, so sequencing captured expressed TCRB transcripts. Using immunoSEQ multiplex PCR, the repertoire was profiled, and TCRdb retains in-frame clones only, with some absent. The sample comprises about 180,000 clones, less than 9.5% of which are singletons, and about 0.9% rests with the top ten. This entry comes from a study of beta chain features in type 1 diabetes. General observations from the study: TCRB repertoires of naive, central memory and Treg cells appeared more similar among patients than among healthy donors. In every one of the four CD4+ subsets, TCRB CDR3s were moderately but significantly shorter in Type 1 diabetes patients.

V dropped 3 bases and J dropped 5; count of bases not matched to a gene: 4. In germline, CDR1 is MNHEY, CDR2 SMNVEV (reference sequence). The CDR3 totals 15 residues. The receptor was derived from a woman aged 35 to 49 with type 1 diabetes. This sequence joins TRBV27 and TRBJ2-2; TRBD1 aligns across 9 bases. Sequencing was performed on central memory CD4+ T cells from blood. The CDR3 loop is CASSFRDRATGELFF. The CDR3, as DNA: TGTGCCAGCAGTTTCCGGGACAGGGCGACCGGGGAGCTGTTTTTT.